Below, 26 T cell receptor beta chains from the same sample are listed, as sequenced in a study of cytomegalovirus exposure and HLA in healthy donors. Primers: 60 Vbeta forward and 13 Jbeta reverse. TCRdb keeps only in-frame clones here, not all; method: immunoSEQ multiplex PCR. The table records over 150,000 clones, around 74% of them present only once. Sequences were obtained from PBMCs. These receptors were obtained from a man aged 18 to 30 in good health and CMV-seronegative.

The chain employs TRBV5-4 and TRBJ1-1; D call uncertain. Germline loops: CDR1 SGHNT, CDR2 YYREEE (reference sequence). Trimming took off 3 bases at V and 2 bases at J, with 2 bases between the two ends. The CDR3 has 11 residues. CDR3: CASSSNTEAFF. CDR3 in DNA: TGTGCCAGCAGCTCAAACACTGAAGCTTTCTTT.

The chain employs TRBV2 and TRBJ2-7, with TRBD2 identical over 8 bases. The trim removed 6 bases at V and 2 bases at J, leaving 6 bases unmatched. The CDR3 is made up of 14 amino acids. Germline CDR1 is SNHLY and CDR2 is FYNNEI. CDR3 region: CASRALSGAYEQYF. In DNA, the CDR3 is TGTGCCAGCAGAGCCCTTAGCGGGGCCTACGAGCAGTACTTC.

This chain's CDR3 is CTSSQDQGRNTEAFF. DNA of the CDR3: TGCACCAGCAGCCAAGATCAGGGGAGGAACACTGAAGCTTTCTTT. The chain links TRBV1 to TRBJ1-1; no DNA check was done on the table's D call, TRBD1. TRBV1 is designated a pseudogene. The CDR3 consists of 15 residues.

The chain is built from TRBV5-8 and TRBJ2-5, with D possibly being TRBD1 (6 bases). CDR3 length: 14 amino acids. V lost 4 bases and J 4 bases, leaving 14 bases between the germline ends. Germline CDR1 is SGHTS and CDR2 is YDEGEE. The CDR3 region is CASSRPGDRETQYF. The CDR3 nucleotides read TGTGCCAGCAGCCGTCCAGGGGACCGAGAGACCCAGTACTTC.

The rearrangement uses TRBV27 and TRBJ2-7, with TRBD2 as a possible D gene (6 bases). This CDR3 spans 14 amino acids. V was pared by 2 bases and J by 1 base, with 9 bases between. Germline CDR1 is MNHEY and CDR2 is SMNVEV (reference sequence). DNA for the CDR3: TGTGCCAGCAGTTTAGACGGGAGTTCCTACGAGCAGTACTTC. Amino acid sequence: CASSLDGSSYEQYF.

The chain is built from TRBV10-1 and TRBJ2-1, with TRBD2 matching over 7 bases. V was pared by 3 bases and J by 4 bases, with 24 bases of the junction left unmatched. The CDR3 is made up of 21 amino acids. Germline assignment: CDR1 WNHNN and CDR2 SYGVQD (reference sequence). The CDR3 sequence: CASSDPGRGASGGNNYNEQFF. CDR3 bases: TGCGCCAGCAGTGACCCGGGGCGAGGGGCGTCGGGAGGAAACAATTACAATGAGCAGTTCTTC.

CDR3 in amino acids: CASSLAFYEQYF. The CDR3 DNA reads as TGTGCCAGCAGCTTAGCCTTTTACGAGCAGTACTTC. The chain links TRBV7-9 to TRBJ2-7, with unresolved D. The CDR3 is 12 residues long. Germline V gives CDR1 SEHNR, CDR2 FQNEAQ (reference sequence). V was cut by 0 bases and J by 4 bases, with 4 bases left in between. Using reference TRBV7-9 and TRBJ2-7 for the parts outside the CDR3, the full variable domain is DTGVSQNPRHKITKRGQNVTFRCDPISEHNRLYWYRQTLGQGPEFLTYFQNEAQLEKSRLLSDRFSAERPKGSFSTLEIQRTEQGDSAMYLCASSLAFYEQYFGPGTRLTVT.

CDR3 residues: CASSPIWDGQGSGEYF. In DNA, the CDR3 is TGTGCCAGCAGCCCCATTTGGGACGGTCAAGGGTCGGGGGAGTACTTC. The rearrangement links TRBV7-9 to TRBJ2-7, with a weak D call TRBD2 (6 bases). The V end lost 5 bases, the J end lost 11 bases, and 28 bases lay between the germline ends. The CDR3 has 16 amino acids. The V gene's germline CDR1 is SEHNR and CDR2 FQNEAQ (reference sequence). The full variable domain, completed using reference TRBV7-9 and TRBJ2-7, is DTGVSQNPRHKITKRGQNVTFRCDPISEHNRLYWYRQTLGQGPEFLTYFQNEAQLEKSRLLSDRFSAERPKGSFSTLEIQRTEQGDSAMYLCASSPIWDGQGSGEYFGPGTRLTVT.

This clone was counted only a few times. V is TRBV9 and J is TRBJ1-1; 8 positions match TRBD1. V lost 4 bases and J lost 5; bases outside the gene matches: 10. This CDR3 has 15 amino acids. Germline V gives CDR1 SGDLS, CDR2 YYNGEE. The CDR3 reads CASSPRSDRETEAFF. DNA for the CDR3: TGTGCCAGCAGCCCCAGGTCGGACAGGGAGACTGAAGCTTTCTTT.

V gene TRBV4-3 combines with J gene TRBJ2-3; D not resolved. The CDR3 spans 14 residues. CDR1 is LGHNA, CDR2 YSLEER, per germline. The germline V and J ends were trimmed by 0 bases and 0 bases, with 4 bases remaining between them. CDR3 protein: CASSQDTSTDTQYF. The CDR3 DNA reads as TGCGCCAGCAGCCAAGACACTAGCACAGATACGCAGTATTTT.

The chain employs TRBV5-1 and TRBJ2-7, with 8 bases lining up with TRBD1. The germline V gene has CDR1 SGHRS and CDR2 YFSETQ. CDR3 length: 15 amino acids. V was pared by 4 bases and J by 6 bases, with 12 bases of the junction left unmatched. CDR3 nucleotide sequence: TGCGCCAGCAGCCCCTCGCGACAGGGGTTAGGCGAGCAGTACTTC. Protein: CASSPSRQGLGEQYF.

V gene TRBV6-5 combines with J gene TRBJ1-6; D is possibly TRBD1 (6 bases). The CDR3 is 13 residues long. CDR1 is MNHEY, CDR2 SVGAGI, per germline. V dropped 4 bases and J dropped 10 bases, with 11 bases sitting between them. In DNA, the CDR3 is TGTGCCAGCAGTTCCACTGGGGGCTCACCCCTCCACTTT. As protein: CASSSTGGSPLHF.

The chain has TRBV7-6 and TRBJ2-1; 11 bases align to TRBD2. Germline loops: CDR1 SGHVS, CDR2 FNYEAQ. Trimming cost V 5 bases and J 2 bases; bases outside gene matches: 11. The CDR3 loop spans 18 amino acids. CDR3 sequence: CASSLTPLAGGPYNEQFF. The CDR3 DNA sequence: TGTGCCAGCAGCCTAACCCCTCTAGCGGGAGGTCCCTACAATGAGCAGTTCTTC.

The chain is built from TRBV5-8 and TRBJ2-5, with 9 bases matching TRBD2. Per germline, CDR1 SGHTS and CDR2 YDEGEE. Trimming took 4 bases from V and 3 from J; bases not matched to a gene: 10. This CDR3 region has 16 residues. The CDR3 DNA is TGTGCCAGCAGCCTGCTCAGACTAGCGGATAAAGAGACCCAGTACTTC. This encodes CASSLLRLADKETQYF. Full variable domain (rest looked up from reference TRBV5-8 and TRBJ2-5): EAGVTQSPTHLIKTRGQQATLRCSPISGHTSVYWYQQALGLGLQFLLWYDEGEERNRGNFPPRFSGRQFPNYSSELNVNALELEDSALYLCASSLLRLADKETQYFGPGTRLLVL.

This clone is a singleton in its sample. The rearrangement uses TRBV9 and TRBJ2-7; no clear D gene. The germline V gene has CDR1 SGDLS and CDR2 YYNGEE. The V and J ends lost 1 base and 5 bases respectively, with 7 bases between them. CDR3 size: 12 residues. The CDR3 DNA reads as TGTGCCAGCAGCGTAAACCCTAACGAGCAGTACTTC. It encodes CASSVNPNEQYF.

The chain links TRBV9 to TRBJ1-1, with 8 bases matching TRBD1. This CDR3 is built from 14 residues. Germline lookup yields CDR1 SGDLS and CDR2 YYNGEE. V lost 0 bases to trimming and J lost 5 bases; unmatched junction nucleotides: 3. CDR3 sequence: CASSVGGQGTEAFF. The CDR3, as DNA: TGTGCCAGCAGCGTAGGTGGACAGGGAACTGAAGCTTTCTTT.

V is TRBV19 and J is TRBJ2-5; 9 bases align to TRBD1. J was trimmed by 5 bases and V by 1 base; bases with no gene match: 2. The CDR3 consists of 14 residues. In germline, CDR1 is LNHDA, CDR2 SQIVND (reference sequence). DNA for the CDR3: TGTGCCAGTAGTATAGGTACAGGGGGCGAGACCCAGTACTTC. Its protein product is CASSIGTGGETQYF.

The chain recombines TRBV9 with TRBJ2-4; D perhaps matches TRBD1 (5 bases). Germline values: CDR1 SGDLS, CDR2 YYNGEE. This CDR3 is 14 amino acids long. The V gene lost 4 bases and the J gene lost 9 bases, with 17 bases spanning the gap. The DNA for the CDR3 is TGTGCCAGCAGCACTGTCGACAGTAGCCCCATTCAGTACTTC. The encoded protein is CASSTVDSSPIQYF.

The rearrangement links TRBV6-5 to TRBJ1-5, with TRBD1 matching 10 bases. Germline CDR1 reads MNHEY; CDR2 reads SVGAGI. J gave up 6 bases and V 4 bases, and 3 bases lay outside the gene matches. The CDR3 is made up of 14 amino acids. CDR3 region: CASSSRTGGQPQHF. The DNA for the CDR3 is TGTGCCAGCAGTTCCAGGACAGGGGGTCAGCCCCAGCATTTT.

The chain carries TRBV7-6 and TRBJ2-7, with TRBD2 matching 7 bases. This CDR3 has 13 residues. Trimming cost V 6 bases and J 2 bases; bases outside gene matches: 4. Germline V gene data show CDR1 as SGHVS and CDR2 as FNYEAQ. The CDR3 sequence is CASSSGYTYEQYF. CDR3 nucleotides: TGTGCCAGCAGTAGCGGGTATACCTACGAGCAGTACTTC.

CDR3 residues: CASSSDRAISYEQYF. The CDR3 DNA is TGTGCCAGCAGCTCAGACAGGGCGATTTCCTACGAGCAGTACTTC. The genes are TRBV7-9 and TRBJ2-7; 7 positions match TRBD1. The CDR3 totals 15 residues. Unmatched junction bases numbered 7, after V lost 4 bases and J lost 1 base. CDR1 and CDR2 (germline): SEHNR, FQNEAQ (reference sequence).

This rearrangement joins TRBV5-1 to TRBJ2-7, with 11 nucleotides matching TRBD2. This CDR3 comprises 18 residues. The germline CDR1 and CDR2 sequences are SGHRS and YFSETQ. J lost 1 base, V lost 0 bases, and 9 bases had no gene match. DNA of the CDR3: TGCGCCAGCAGCTTGGAGACTAGCGGGACCCTATGGTCCTACGAGCAGTACTTC. This sequence encodes CASSLETSGTLWSYEQYF.

This CDR3 reads CASSDRDRGLYEQYF. Here the CDR3 DNA reads TGCGCCAGCAGCGACCGGGACAGGGGGTTGTACGAGCAGTACTTC. The chain has TRBV4-1 and TRBJ2-7, with 11 positions matching TRBD1. Germline V gene data show CDR1 as MGHRA and CDR2 as YSYEKL. V was clipped by 5 bases and J by 4 bases; unmatched bases: 7. The length of the CDR3 is 15 residues.

This chain links TRBV4-3 with TRBJ1-1, with TRBD1 matching 8 bases. V lost 1 base and J lost 5; bases outside the gene matches: 6. Per the germline V gene, CDR1 is LGHNA and CDR2 is YSLEER. CDR3 length: 15 residues. The DNA for the CDR3 is TGCGCCAGCAGCCAAGCCGGACAGGGAAGGACTGAAGCTTTCTTT. It encodes CASSQAGQGRTEAFF.

The V call is TRBV19, the J call TRBJ1-1, with D unresolved. Germline V lookup: CDR1 LNHDA, CDR2 SQIVND (reference sequence). The CDR3 totals 13 residues. The V gene lost 5 bases and the J gene lost 4 bases, with 11 bases spanning the gap. The CDR3 DNA reads TGTGCCAGTAGTTCCGAGGGATTCACTGAAGCTTTCTTT. It yields the protein CASSSEGFTEAFF.

This clone showed up just a few times. The chain links TRBV5-5 to TRBJ1-1; 10 bases agree with TRBD1. The CDR3 runs to 16 residues. With 4 bases clipped from V and 1 base from J, the junction kept 7 bases outside the gene matches. Per germline, CDR1 SGHKS and CDR2 YYEKEE (reference sequence). CDR3 bases: TGTGCCAGCAGCCCCGGGACAGGGGCCTCGAACACTGAAGCTTTCTTT. It codes for CASSPGTGASNTEAFF.